Following are 14 T cell receptor beta chains from one sample sequenced in a study of molecular identifiers for immune sequencing clone quantification. TCRdb ran MiXCR on the PCR reads and lists one entry per CDR3 protein. The sample lists some 320,000 distinct CDR3 sequences, roughly 24% occurring once. Specimen: naive CD8+ T cells from blood, with Jurkat cell RNA spiked in. Subset denoted: FACS-sorted CD8+CD4-CCR7+CD45RA+ naive T cells. The source is a human donor in good health. Some libraries in this study had Jurkat cell RNA spiked in.

About this clonotype itself: A much larger clone lies a single base off, so this may be a read error. The rearrangement joins TRBV9 to TRBJ2-3, with TRBD2 matching 9 bases. The germline gives CDR1 SGDLS, CDR2 YYNGEE. Trimming cost V 0 bases and J 4 bases; bases outside gene matches: 6. This CDR3 region has 16 residues. The CDR3, as DNA: TGTGCCAGCAGCGTAGCTAGCGGGGAAAGCGCAGATACGCAGTATTTT. The encoded protein is CASSVASGESADTQYF. Variable domain in full (rest from reference TRBV9 and TRBJ2-3): DSGVTQTPKHLITATGQRVTLRCSPRSGDLSVYWYQQSLDQGLQFLIQYYNGEERAKGNILERFSAQQFPDLHSELNLSSLELGDSALYFCASSVASGESADTQYFGPGTRLTVL.

The rearrangement uses TRBV7-2 and TRBJ2-3; D remains ambiguous. CDR3 length: 15 residues. Germline V gene sequence: CDR1 SGHTA, CDR2 FQGNSA. The V end was cut by 8 bases, the J end by 2 bases, with 17 bases between. The DNA of the CDR3 is TGTGCCAGCGGCCTGTTATCGGTATTCACAGATACGCAGTATTTT. Its translation is CASGLLSVFTDTQYF.

This clonotype appeared once. A much larger clone lies a single base off, so this may be a read error. The rearrangement links TRBV6-6 to TRBJ1-2; D not resolved. V lost 4 bases and J 0 bases, leaving 12 bases between the germline ends. CDR3 size: 15 residues. Germline CDR1 is MNHNY and CDR2 is SVGAGI (reference sequence). DNA of the CDR3: TGTGCCAGCAGTTGGGCAGACACGGCTAACTATGGCTACACCTTC. It is translated as CASSWADTANYGYTF.

On this clonotype itself: Being one base from a much bigger clone, this may be a read error. The chain is built from TRBV25-1 and TRBJ2-7; D gene ambiguous. This CDR3 has 12 amino acids. V was pared by 6 bases and J by 6 bases, with 12 bases between. The V gene's germline CDR1 is MGHDK and CDR2 SYGVNS. The CDR3 nucleotides read TGTGCCAGCAGCATAGATGATAGCGAGCAGTACTTC. Translation gives CASSIDDSEQYF.

As to this clonotype: Given a much more abundant clone one base away, this may be a read error. V is TRBV29-1 and J is TRBJ2-2; D is possibly TRBD2 (5 bases). The CDR3 is 14 residues long. The germline V gene encodes CDR1 SQVTM and CDR2 ANQGSEA. The CDR3: CSVAFAANTGEPFF. In DNA, the CDR3 is TGCAGCGTTGCCTTTGCCGCGAACACCGGGGAGCCGTTTTTT.

In its sample, this clonotype was seen a few times. The chain combines TRBV3-1 with TRBJ1-1; TRBD1 aligns across 10 bases. V lost 0 bases, J lost 4 bases, and 5 bases stayed unmatched. The CDR3 contains 16 residues. Per germline, CDR1 LGHDT and CDR2 YNNKEL (reference sequence). The CDR3 here is CASSQDRQGASTEAFF. Here the CDR3 DNA reads TGTGCCAGCAGCCAAGACCGACAGGGGGCGAGCACTGAAGCTTTCTTT.

This clonotype was seen repeatedly, ten times or more. The chain is built from TRBV9 and TRBJ2-3, with a tentative D call TRBD1 (5 bases). Per germline, CDR1 SGDLS and CDR2 YYNGEE. The CDR3 consists of 13 residues. V shed 5 bases and J shed 4 bases, with 11 bases lying between them. In DNA form, the CDR3 reads TGTGCCAGCAGTGAAGGGGCCTCAGATACGCAGTATTTT. Translating it yields CASSEGASDTQYF.

As for this clonotype: A read error may produce the germline difference seen at one junction end. The chain carries TRBV6-4 and TRBJ2-7; D may be TRBD1 (7 bases). The CDR3 consists of 14 residues. Germline V gives CDR1 MRHNA, CDR2 SNTAGT. The CDR3 DNA follows: TGTGCCAGCAGCCCAGGGGGGAGTTCCTACGAGCAGCACTTC. It translates to CASSPGGSSYEQHF.

On this clonotype: Given a much more abundant clone one base away, this may be a read error. In DNA form, the CDR3 reads TGTGCCAGCAGTGAATTAGTAGGGGGCGCGGGGGGTACGCAGTATTTT. Translating it yields CASSELVGGAGGTQYF. The chain links TRBV25-1 to TRBJ2-3, with D perhaps matching TRBD2 (8 bases). The germline gives CDR1 MGHDK, CDR2 SYGVNS. Trimming took 1 base from V and 8 from J, leaving 19 bases between them. CDR3 length: 16 amino acids. The full variable domain, with the rest looked up from reference TRBV25-1 and TRBJ2-3, is EADIYQTPRYLVIGTGKKITLECSQTMGHDKMYWYQQDPGMELHLIHYSYGVNSTEKGDLSSESTVSRIRTEHFPLTLESARPSHTSQYLCASSELVGGAGGTQYFGPGTRLTVL.

This clonotype was picked up many times. The chain links TRBV20-1 to TRBJ2-5; 7 nucleotides match TRBD1. The CDR3 length is 14 residues. Germline CDR1 reads DFQATT; CDR2 reads SNEGSKA (reference sequence). With 6 bases clipped from V and 3 bases from J, the junction kept 10 bases outside the gene matches. The CDR3 spells CSATSGTAEETQYF. The CDR3 DNA reads TGCAGTGCCACCTCCGGGACAGCCGAAGAGACCCAGTACTTC.

The chain combines TRBV6-5 with TRBJ1-2; 9 nucleotides match TRBD1. The junction had 10 bases not matched to a gene; V was cut back by 0 bases and J by 2 bases. The CDR3 extends over 18 amino acids. The germline V gene has CDR1 MNHEY and CDR2 SVGAGI. DNA of the CDR3: TGTGCCAGCAGTTACTCGTCGGGACAGGGACTGTACAACTATGGCTACACCTTC. It codes for CASSYSSGQGLYNYGYTF.

This chain joins TRBV29-1 and TRBJ2-2; possibly TRBD2 for D (5 bases). Trimming cost V 4 bases and J 2 bases, with 11 bases left between them. This CDR3 is 14 amino acids long. Germline loops: CDR1 SQVTM, CDR2 ANQGSEA. The DNA of the CDR3 is TGCAGCGTTGTTGAGGGATTTAACACCGGGGAGCTGTTTTTT. Residues: CSVVEGFNTGELFF.

The chain combines TRBV20-1 with TRBJ1-5; TRBD1 is a possible D gene (6 bases). Trimming left V 1 base short and J 0 bases short, with 13 bases between. The germline gives CDR1 DFQATT, CDR2 SNEGSKA (reference sequence). The CDR3 is 16 residues long. DNA of the CDR3: TGCAGTGCTAGAGGGACAGCTCTTTATAGCAATCAGCCCCAGCATTTT. Translating it yields CSARGTALYSNQPQHF.

About this clonotype: A much larger clone differs by one base, so this may be a read error. The CDR3 nucleotides are TGTGCCAGCAGCATAGGACGGTTGGGTCCGAACACTGAAGCTTCCTTT. It translates to CASSIGRLGPNTEASF. This sequence joins TRBV7-9 and TRBJ1-1; no definite D call. The length of the CDR3 is 16 residues. From germline, CDR1 is SEHNR and CDR2 FQNEAQ (reference sequence).